These 28 T cell receptor beta chains came from one sample sequenced in a study of cytomegalovirus exposure and HLA in healthy donors. The PCR was carried out with 60 Vbeta primers and 13 Jbeta primers. The protocol was immunoSEQ multiplex PCR, while the TCRdb copy is restricted to in-frame clones and leaves out a portion. The repertoire holds some 180,000 clones, around 80% seen once, with about 4.4% in the top ten. Material for sequencing was PBMCs. Receptors were obtained from a woman aged 25 to 39 in good health and CMV-seropositive.

V is TRBV5-6 and J is TRBJ2-3; 9 nucleotides line up with TRBD2. The junction had 3 bases not matched to a gene; V was cut back by 0 bases and J by 1 base. This CDR3 has 16 residues. Looked up from germline, CDR1 is SGHDT and CDR2 is YYEEEE. The chain's CDR3 is CASSLGPSGGTDTQYF. The DNA for the CDR3 is TGTGCCAGCAGCTTGGGGCCTAGCGGGGGCACAGATACGCAGTATTTT.

This clone was seen only a few times. This sequence joins TRBV9 and TRBJ1-2, with a possible D match to TRBD1 (6 bases). CDR1 and CDR2 (germline): SGDLS, YYNGEE. Trimming took off 0 bases at V and 1 base at J, with 10 bases between the two ends. There are 15 residues in the CDR3. DNA for the CDR3: TGTGCCAGCAGCGTAGGACAGGCGCTTAACTATGGCTACACCTTC. Translated, it gives CASSVGQALNYGYTF.

The CDR3 reads CASSLSIGQYGYTF. The CDR3 bases are TGTGCCAGTAGTCTCTCGATCGGACAGTATGGCTACACCTTC. The chain recombines TRBV19 with TRBJ1-2, with D maybe TRBD1 (6 bases). Germline V gene data show CDR1 as LNHDA and CDR2 as SQIVND (reference sequence). V lost 5 bases and J 5 bases, leaving 15 bases between the germline ends. CDR3 size: 14 residues. Complete variable domain (other parts from reference TRBV19 and TRBJ1-2): DGGITQSPKYLFRKEGQNVTLSCEQNLNHDAMYWYRQDPGQGLRLIYYSQIVNDFQKGDIAEGYSVSREKKESFPLTVTSAQKNPTAFYLCASSLSIGQYGYTFGSGTRLTVV.

This chain links TRBV5-1 with TRBJ2-3; TRBD2 aligns across 10 bases. Germline CDR1 is SGHRS and CDR2 is YFSETQ. The CDR3 loop spans 15 amino acids. With 4 bases clipped from V and 2 bases from J, the junction kept 4 bases outside the gene matches. CDR3 amino acids: CASSQGLADTDTQYF. The CDR3 region has the DNA TGCGCCAGCAGCCAAGGACTAGCGGACACAGATACGCAGTATTTT. Full variable domain (remainder filled in from reference TRBV5-1 and TRBJ2-3): KAGVTQTPRYLIKTRGQQVTLSCSPISGHRSVSWYQQTPGQGLQFLFEYFSETQRNKGNFPGRFSGRQFSNSRSEMNVSTLELGDSALYLCASSQGLADTDTQYFGPGTRLTVL.

The J gene is TRBJ2-5, the V gene TRBV25-1; no clear D gene. Deletions cut 0 bases from V and 7 bases from J, with 6 bases between. The CDR3 has 12 residues. The V gene's germline CDR1 is MGHDK and CDR2 SYGVNS. CDR3 bases: TGTGCCAGCAGTGAATATAGTGGGACCCAGTACTTC. Translating gives CASSEYSGTQYF.

This clone has just a few counts. The chain recombines TRBV12-2 with TRBJ2-7; the table gives TRBD2 as D, unverified against the DNA. TRBV12-2 is a pseudogene. This CDR3 has 20 amino acids. CDR3 loop: CASRLDPTSLIQRGSYEQYF. The CDR3 DNA follows: TGTGCAAGTCGCTTAGACCCCACCAGTCTCATCCAGCGGGGATCCTACGAGCAGTACTTC.

CDR3 DNA sequence: TGTGCCAGCAGCTCAAGACAGGGGGGCTCCTACGAGCAGTACTTC. Translation gives CASSSRQGGSYEQYF. The chain employs TRBV5-4 and TRBJ2-7, with 9 positions matching TRBD1. With 3 bases clipped from V and 0 bases from J, the junction kept 4 bases outside the gene matches. CDR3 length equals 15 residues. The germline gives CDR1 SGHNT, CDR2 YYREEE (reference sequence).

The chain employs TRBV16 and TRBJ1-1; D is unresolved. The CDR3 consists of 15 residues. V lost 8 bases, J lost 0 bases, and 16 bases lay in between. Germline CDR1 and CDR2: KGHSY and FQNENV. CDR3 amino acids: CASPRRNSMNTEAFF. The CDR3 DNA reads TGTGCCAGCCCCAGGAGGAACAGCATGAACACTGAAGCTTTCTTT.

This sequence joins TRBV18 and TRBJ2-7; D perhaps matches TRBD1 (6 bases). Germline CDR1 reads KGHSH; CDR2 reads LQKENI. There are 14 residues in the CDR3. Trimming took off 1 base at V and 5 bases at J, with 12 bases between the two ends. CDR3 nucleotide sequence: TGTGCCAGCTCACCACGGGACACCGCCAACGAGCAGTACTTC. This encodes CASSPRDTANEQYF.

The chain is built from TRBV9 and TRBJ2-5, with D unclear. Germline V gene sequence: CDR1 SGDLS, CDR2 YYNGEE. CDR3 length: 14 residues. The V and J ends lost 0 bases and 4 bases respectively, with 10 bases between them. CDR3 bases: TGTGCCAGCAGCGTAGCCGCGAATTCAGAGACCCAGTACTTC. This gives the protein CASSVAANSETQYF.

This chain connects TRBV7-2 to TRBJ2-1, with D tentatively TRBD1 (5 bases). Trimming cost V 0 bases and J 6 bases, with 12 bases left between them. This CDR3 has 15 amino acids. Germline V CDR1 and CDR2: SGHTA, FQGNSA. CDR3 residues: CASSLARERFNEQFF. The CDR3 DNA is TGTGCCAGCAGCTTAGCCAGGGAAAGGTTCAATGAGCAGTTCTTC. The variable domain in full, with the rest retrieved from reference TRBV7-2 and TRBJ2-1, is GAGVSQSPSNKVTEKGKDVELRCDPISGHTALYWYRQSLGQGLEFLIYFQGNSAPDKSGLPSDRFSAERTGGSVSTLTIQRTQQEDSAVYLCASSLARERFNEQFFGPGTRLTVL.

This clone showed up just a few times. The chain joins TRBV7-8 to TRBJ2-1; the D gene is possibly TRBD2 (6 bases). V was clipped by 3 bases and J by 1 base, with 7 bases between them. Germline V gene sequence: CDR1 SGHVS, CDR2 FQNEAQ. There are 14 residues in the CDR3. The chain's CDR3 is CASSFLASYNEQFF. Written as DNA, the CDR3 is TGTGCCAGCAGCTTCCTAGCGTCCTACAATGAGCAGTTCTTC.

The chain employs TRBV10-3 and TRBJ2-2; maybe TRBD2 (6 bases). Per the germline V gene, CDR1 is ENHRY and CDR2 is SYGVKD. The CDR3 extends over 14 amino acids. V was cut by 9 bases and J by 5 bases, with 16 bases left in between. The CDR3, as DNA: TGTGCCATTACGGCGGGGACTCTTACCGGGGAGCTGTTTTTT. Translated, it gives CAITAGTLTGELFF.

This clone has a single count. This specimen includes other DNA sequences encoding the same CDR3. The rearrangement links TRBV11-2 to TRBJ2-7; TRBD1 might be the D (6 bases). V lost 1 base to trimming and J lost 1 base, with 11 bases between them. Germline lookup yields CDR1 SGHAT and CDR2 FQNNGV. There are 15 residues in the CDR3. The CDR3 nucleotides read TGTGCCAGCAGCTTAGCCGTGGACAGATCCTACGAGCAGTACTTC. Protein: CASSLAVDRSYEQYF. The complete variable domain, with remaining parts taken from reference TRBV11-2 and TRBJ2-7, reads EAGVAQSPRYKIIEKRQSVAFWCNPISGHATLYWYQQILGQGPKLLIQFQNNGVVDDSQLPKDRFSAERLKGVDSTLKIQPAKLEDSAVYLCASSLAVDRSYEQYFGPGTRLTVT.

The V gene is TRBV5-5, the J gene TRBJ1-3, with D uncertain. V lost 1 base and J 0 bases, leaving 14 bases between the germline ends. The length of the CDR3 is 17 residues. Germline loops: CDR1 SGHKS, CDR2 YYEKEE (reference sequence). CDR3: CASSLPVFGDSGNTIYF. Here the CDR3 DNA reads TGTGCCAGCAGCTTGCCGGTCTTCGGAGACTCTGGAAACACCATATATTTT.

The chain employs TRBV7-8 and TRBJ2-3; D is possibly TRBD1 (5 bases). CDR3 length equals 15 residues. The germline V gene has CDR1 SGHVS and CDR2 FQNEAQ. V lost 2 bases, J lost 1 base, and 10 bases lay in between. In DNA, the CDR3 is TGTGCCAGCAGCTTACAGGGCGCGGGCACAGATACGCAGTATTTT. Translating gives CASSLQGAGTDTQYF.

The chain recombines TRBV2 with TRBJ2-3, with no clear D. The CDR3 sequence is 13 residues long. V shed 5 bases and J shed 3 bases, with 9 bases lying between them. Germline assignment: CDR1 SNHLY and CDR2 FYNNEI. The CDR3 sequence is CASSPESTDTQYF. In nucleotides, the CDR3 is TGTGCCAGCAGTCCGGAGTCGACAGATACGCAGTATTTT.

As DNA, the CDR3 is TGCGCCAGCAGCCAGGCCGCTTTGGACAGGGCCTACGAGCAGTACTTC. Translation: CASSQAALDRAYEQYF. The rearrangement uses TRBV4-3 and TRBJ2-7; 8 nucleotides line up with TRBD1. The germline CDR1 and CDR2 sequences are LGHNA and YSLEER. V was pared by 3 bases and J by 2 bases, with 9 bases of the junction left unmatched. The CDR3 is 16 residues long.

The rearrangement uses TRBV7-9 and TRBJ1-2; 9 nucleotides align to TRBD1. CDR3 length: 15 residues. Looked up from germline, CDR1 is SEHNR and CDR2 is FQNEAQ (reference sequence). J gave up 9 bases and V 5 bases, and 13 bases lay outside the gene matches. The CDR3 reads CASSHPGQGIWSYTF. The CDR3 DNA follows: TGTGCCAGCAGCCACCCCGGACAGGGGATCTGGAGCTACACCTTC.

V usage is TRBV12-2 and J usage is TRBJ2-2; TRBD1, as called in the table, went unchecked against the DNA. TRBV12-2 is flagged as a pseudogene. This CDR3 has 18 residues. CDR3 nucleotides: TGTGCAAGTCGCTTAGGACACAAAGGTACAGGGCGGACCGGGGAGCTGTTTTTT. It is translated as CASRLGHKGTGRTGELFF.

The chain joins TRBV7-2 to TRBJ2-7; D uncertain. From germline, CDR1 is SGHTA and CDR2 FQGNSA. There are 14 residues in the CDR3. V was pared by 3 bases and J by 0 bases, with 9 bases between. CDR3 DNA sequence: TGTGCCAGCAGCTTTCTTCTCAGCTCCTACGAGCAGTACTTC. As protein: CASSFLLSSYEQYF.

The chain uses TRBV11-2 and TRBJ2-5; D might be TRBD1 (5 bases). This CDR3 comprises 14 residues. Trimming shortened V by 5 bases and J by 2 bases, and 12 bases separated the two germline ends. Germline values: CDR1 SGHAT, CDR2 FQNNGV. The CDR3 DNA reads as TGTGCCAGCAGCCCCCGGACACTACAAGAGACCCAGTACTTC. It codes for CASSPRTLQETQYF.

The chain couples TRBV7-8 to TRBJ2-1; D is undetermined. Trimming took off 3 bases at V and 9 bases at J, with 6 bases between the two ends. Germline CDR1 and CDR2: SGHVS and FQNEAQ. There are 11 residues in the CDR3. Written as DNA, the CDR3 is TGTGCCAGCAGCTTCCTATTTGAGCAGTTCTTC. Translated: CASSFLFEQFF.

V is TRBV21-1 and J is TRBJ2-4; the table's D call, TRBD2, was not checked against the DNA. TRBV21-1 is marked as a pseudogene. This CDR3 has 19 residues. CDR3 sequence: CASSKVASGGETRKNIQYF. CDR3 nucleotide sequence: TGTGCCAGCAGCAAAGTCGCTAGCGGGGGAGAGACTCGTAAGAACATTCAGTACTTC.

The rearrangement links TRBV7-9 to TRBJ2-4; possibly TRBD2 for D (6 bases). The CDR3 contains 16 residues. Deletions cut 3 bases from V and 6 bases from J, with 18 bases between. The germline V gene encodes CDR1 SEHNR and CDR2 FQNEAQ (reference sequence). The CDR3 coding sequence is TGTGCCAGCAGCTTCGCCTTTGAGGAGGGATTAAACATTCAGTACTTC. Translating it yields CASSFAFEEGLNIQYF. Full variable domain (missing parts from reference TRBV7-9 and TRBJ2-4): DTGVSQNPRHKITKRGQNVTFRCDPISEHNRLYWYRQTLGQGPEFLTYFQNEAQLEKSRLLSDRFSAERPKGSFSTLEIQRTEQGDSAMYLCASSFAFEEGLNIQYFGAGTRLSVL.

This rearrangement joins TRBV11-2 to TRBJ1-4, with 12 bases matching TRBD1. The ends lost 5 bases at V and 1 base at J; junction bases unmatched: 8. The germline CDR1 and CDR2 sequences are SGHAT and FQNNGV. The CDR3 spans 18 residues. The CDR3 DNA sequence: TGTGCCAGCAGCCCCGTCCGGGACAGGGGGCGAACTAATGAAAAACTGTTTTTT. This codes for CASSPVRDRGRTNEKLFF.

This chain uses TRBV5-1 with TRBJ2-5, with 7 bases identical to TRBD1. This CDR3 is built from 15 residues. Germline V gene sequence: CDR1 SGHRS, CDR2 YFSETQ. V lost 1 base and J lost 2; bases outside the gene matches: 5. CDR3 sequence reads: CASSLSARGQETQYF. The CDR3 region has the DNA TGCGCCAGCAGCTTGAGCGCCAGGGGGCAAGAGACCCAGTACTTC.

CDR3 region: CASSLSGLASAWQYF. The CDR3 DNA follows: TGTGCCAGCAGTTTATCGGGACTAGCGAGCGCTTGGCAGTACTTC. The chain links TRBV27 to TRBJ2-5, with 10 bases lining up with TRBD2. From germline, CDR1 is MNHEY and CDR2 SMNVEV (reference sequence). There are 15 residues in the CDR3. V lost 0 bases and J lost 11; bases outside the gene matches: 9.